This T cell receptor beta chain was found in a study of CD8+ T cells in alopecia areata. Whole-study context: A regimen of oral tofacitinib, 5 to 10 mg twice daily, was given to treated patients. Notes on the study in general: TCR sharing across patients was less clear than in mice, possibly HLA-related. Elevated clonality characterized lesional scalp relative to normal scalp, particularly in alopecia totalis/universalis. Scalp data also include sequences from resident alphabeta T cells of normal skin.

Trimming shortened V by 2 bases and J by 0 bases, and 11 bases separated the two germline ends. CDR1 and CDR2 (germline): SGHDN, FVKESK. This CDR3 has 16 amino acids. cDNA serving as the sequencing template came from extracted, reverse transcribed RNA. Sequencing used immunoSEQ multiplex PCR; TCRdb keeps in-frame clones, though not all of them. The sample yields under 70,000 clones, over 95% seen once. Comment on this clone: What it binds is unknown.

This receptor was obtained from a human donor with alopecia areata. J is TRBJ1-3 and V is TRBV14, with no clear D. The specimen was CD8+ T cells sorted from blood, collected at week 0. The CDR3 bases are TGTGCCAGCAGCCAACGGCTGGTTCACTCTGGAAACACCATATATTTT. This codes for CASSQRLVHSGNTIYF.